The entry below describes one T cell receptor (beta chain). The data were produced by immunoSEQ multiplex PCR, yet TCRdb's version contains in-frame clones alone and is incomplete. Of some 240,000 clones in the sample, roughly 84% are singletons; the top ten hold 3.4%. Donors were grouped by their self-reported clinical history. This CDR3 has 15 amino acids. The V gene's germline CDR1 is LNHDA and CDR2 SQIVND (reference sequence). V was cut by 1 base and J by 7 bases, with 14 bases left in between. The sample belongs to a study of blood T cell repertoires in COVID-19. Across the study: Acute and convalescent COVID-19 samples came from the United States, Italy and Spain.

Sequencing was carried out using PBMCs or T cells enriched from blood (not recorded which). The sequence was collected from a man between 50 and 59 years old who had recovered from COVID-19. J is TRBJ1-5 and V is TRBV19; D may be TRBD1 (6 bases). CDR3 sequence: CASSIVTRGSQPQHF. The CDR3 region has the DNA TGTGCCAGTAGTATAGTTACCAGGGGAAGCCAGCCCCAGCATTTT.